This T cell receptor (beta chain) emerged from a study of blood T cell repertoires in COVID-19. Germline V gene data show CDR1 as PRHDT and CDR2 as FYEKMQ (reference sequence). The CDR3 is made up of 15 amino acids. V was pared by 5 bases and J by 8 bases, with 19 bases between. The method was immunoSEQ multiplex PCR; TCRdb's version includes in-frame clones alone and lacks a portion of them. The sample includes about 180,000 clones, around 82% of them seen just once. J is TRBJ2-1 and V is TRBV13, with TRBD1 as a possible D gene (6 bases). This clonotype was obtained from a woman of 80 years or more with acute or convalescent COVID-19. Sequences were obtained from peripheral blood. The CDR3 sequence is CASSLRGRNYDEQFF. CDR3 nucleotides: TGTGCCAGCAGCCTCAGGGGCCGCAATTACGATGAGCAGTTCTTC.